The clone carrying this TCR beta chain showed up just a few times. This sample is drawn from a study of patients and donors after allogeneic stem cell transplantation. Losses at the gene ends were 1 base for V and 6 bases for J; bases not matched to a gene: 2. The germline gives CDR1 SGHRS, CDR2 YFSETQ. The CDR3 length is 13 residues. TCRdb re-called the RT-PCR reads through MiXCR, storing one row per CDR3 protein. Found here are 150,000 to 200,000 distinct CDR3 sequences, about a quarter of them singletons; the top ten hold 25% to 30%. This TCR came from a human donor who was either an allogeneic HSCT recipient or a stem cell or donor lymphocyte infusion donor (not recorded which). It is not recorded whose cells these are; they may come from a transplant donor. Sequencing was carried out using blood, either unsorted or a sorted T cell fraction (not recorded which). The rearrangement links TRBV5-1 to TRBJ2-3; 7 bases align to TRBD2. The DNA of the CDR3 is TGCGCCAGCAGCTTGCTGGGGGGGGATACGCAGTATTTT. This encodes CASSLLGGDTQYF.